This note documents a single TCR beta chain sequence. The data are from a study of cytomegalovirus exposure and HLA in healthy donors. Per the germline V gene, CDR1 is SGHNT and CDR2 is YYREEE (reference sequence). The CDR3 is made up of 15 amino acids. V was pared by 0 bases and J by 4 bases, with 13 bases between. The study ran its PCR with 60 Vbeta and 13 Jbeta primers. Generated by immunoSEQ multiplex PCR, the TCRdb table keeps only in-frame clones and is missing some. Found here are approximately 150,000 clones, about a tenth of them singletons; the top ten hold around 1.9%. The clonotype originates from a male donor in good health and CMV-seronegative. The sample taken for sequencing was PBMCs. The J gene is TRBJ1-1, the V gene TRBV5-4; the D gene is possibly TRBD1 (5 bases). The CDR3 region is CASSLAAGLSTEAFF. CDR3 DNA: TGTGCCAGCAGCTTGGCCGCAGGGCTTAGCACTGAAGCTTTCTTT.